The clone carrying this T cell receptor (beta chain) was seen only a few times. No antigen is known for it. Patients aged 18 to 65 had newly diagnosed hyperthyroidism that had lasted under 2 months. Extraction of PBMCs used roughly 9.3 ml of fresh peripheral blood. This sample is drawn from a study of T cells in Graves' hyperthyroidism and ophthalmopathy. V was clipped by 2 bases and J by 4 bases, with 14 bases between them. The germline V gene has CDR1 LGHNA and CDR2 YSLEER. The CDR3 is 15 amino acids. Amplification of TCR beta CDR3 regions used RNA as the template. Using the HTBI primer set, a first-round RT-PCR was run on the TCR CDR3. TCRdb reprocessed the multiplex PCR reads with MiXCR, giving one entry per CDR3 protein. The sample has hundreds of thousands of distinct CDR3 sequences, about 14% seen once. Whole-study findings and limits: Among clonotypes expanded in thyroid above 0.001, most were also found in blood. A median around 6 months before onset, the model predicted ophthalmopathy.

The chain has TRBV4-3 and TRBJ1-2; perhaps TRBD1 as D (6 bases). The TCR originated in a young woman with Graves' hyperthyroidism. Sequences were obtained from blood. CDR3 sequence (DNA): TGCGCCAGCAGCCAACTCTTACAGGGAAGCTATGGCTACACCTTC. It translates to CASSQLLQGSYGYTF.